Described below is a single TCR beta chain sequence and its context. This sample was included in a study of blood T cell repertoires in COVID-19. Study-wide context: Material from acute and convalescent COVID-19 was sourced from the United States, Italy and Spain.

Sequenced by immunoSEQ multiplex PCR; TCRdb stores in-frame clones only, minus some. Here the sample spans 250,000 to 300,000 clones, approximately 86% being singletons. The germline V gene has CDR1 SGHDN and CDR2 FVKESK. The CDR3 sequence is 17 residues long. Trimming took off 3 bases at V and 3 bases at J, with 17 bases between the two ends. The sample consisted of peripheral blood. This receptor was obtained from a woman aged 30 to 39 with acute or convalescent COVID-19. This chain joins TRBV14 and TRBJ2-2; D unclear. CDR3 protein: CASSQSVAARDTGELFF. CDR3 bases: TGTGCCAGCAGCCAGAGCGTCGCGGCTCGGGACACCGGGGAGCTGTTTTTT.